This T cell receptor beta chain was identified in a study of shared clonotypes between healthy human individuals. The authors divided CD4+ cells into CD45RA+ naive and CD45RA-negative memory subsets. The germline V gene encodes CDR1 MNHNS and CDR2 SASEGT. Trimming shortened V by 7 bases and J by 3 bases, and 13 bases separated the two germline ends. CDR3 length: 14 amino acids. Per the authors' pipeline: Filtering of immunoSEQ junctional sequences could not match full-length read filtering. Data came from immunoSEQ multiplex PCR; TCRdb stores just in-frame clones and leaves some out. V, J and clone size are taken as reported in that table, and D and trimming were inferred from the DNA itself. The sample comprises about 1 million clones, roughly 80% of which are singletons, and about 1.5% rests with the top ten.

Specimen: memory CD4+ T cells sorted from blood. Subset reported: CD45RA-negative fraction. The TCR was taken from a man aged 18-30 years in good health. The rearrangement uses TRBV6-1 and TRBJ1-5, with D perhaps matching TRBD1 (5 bases). CDR3 bases: TGTGCCAGCACCGAAGGGGTATTCAATCAGCCCCAGCATTTT. Protein product: CASTEGVFNQPQHF.